The 8 T cell receptor beta chains listed next were all sequenced from one sample in a study of identical twins. TCRdb processed the 5' RACE reads anew with MiXCR; each CDR3 protein has one entry. The table has 1.5 million to 2 million distinct CDR3 sequences, roughly a third seen once. The sample was cord blood. These receptors were taken from a newborn girl in good health.

This clonotype was observed a few times. The gene calls are TRBV3-1 and TRBJ1-4; 9 bases are shared with TRBD1. There are 15 residues in the CDR3. The V gene's germline CDR1 is LGHDT and CDR2 YNNKEL (reference sequence). After removal of 4 bases from V and 8 bases from J, the junction contained 8 bases not matched to a gene. This CDR3 reads CASSRTGTGTEKLFF. CDR3 bases: TGTGCCAGCAGCCGAACCGGGACAGGGACCGAAAAACTGTTTTTT.

The V gene is TRBV29-1, the J gene TRBJ2-7, with D perhaps being TRBD1 or TRBD2 (6 bases each). V was trimmed by 1 base and J by 3 bases, leaving 10 bases between them. Germline-derived CDR1 and CDR2 are SQVTM and ANQGSEA. This CDR3 contains 13 residues. The CDR3 nucleotides are TGCAGCGTTGAAGCGGGGGCCCACTACGAGCAGTACTTC. It translates to CSVEAGAHYEQYF.

This clonotype appeared a few times. V usage is TRBV6-6 and J usage is TRBJ1-1; D unresolved. The CDR3 extends over 14 amino acids. V dropped 2 bases and J dropped 4 bases, with 11 bases sitting between them. The germline V gene has CDR1 MNHNY and CDR2 SVGAGI (reference sequence). The CDR3 sequence is CASSYNREGTEAFF. The DNA of the CDR3 is TGTGCCAGCAGTTACAACCGGGAGGGCACTGAAGCTTTCTTT.

The chain couples TRBV6-5 to TRBJ2-1; TRBD2 aligns across 8 bases. CDR1 and CDR2 (germline): MNHEY, SVGAGI. This CDR3 contains 20 residues. V dropped 0 bases and J dropped 0; count of bases not matched to a gene: 13. In DNA form, the CDR3 reads TGTGCCAGCAGTTACTCGATTTGGGCTCGGCGGGGGGTCTCCTACAATGAGCAGTTCTTC. Translating it yields CASSYSIWARRGVSYNEQFF.

The V and J genes are TRBV29-1 and TRBJ1-1; TRBD1 aligns across 7 bases. Germline loops: CDR1 SQVTM, CDR2 ANQGSEA. The CDR3 contains 13 residues. V lost 3 bases to trimming and J lost 3 bases; unmatched junction nucleotides: 4. The chain's CDR3 is CSVDLGQYTEAFF. CDR3 in DNA: TGCAGCGTTGATCTGGGACAGTACACTGAAGCTTTCTTT. The whole variable domain, remainder taken from reference TRBV29-1 and TRBJ1-1, is SAVISQKPSRDICQRGTSLTIQCQVDSQVTMMFWYRQQPGQSLTLIATANQGSEATYESGFVIDKFPISRPNLTFSTLTVSNMSPEDSSIYLCSVDLGQYTEAFFGQGTRLTVV.

This rearrangement joins TRBV12-3 or TRBV12-4 to TRBJ2-7; 15 bases are a match to TRBD2. This CDR3 has 17 amino acids. Germline trimming cut 5 bases from V and 7 bases from J; bases unmatched to any gene: 12. The DNA of the CDR3 is TGTGCCAGCAGTCTGGGACTAGCGGGAGGAACCCTAACAGAGCAGTACTTC. Translation gives CASSLGLAGGTLTEQYF.

This clonotype was recorded a few times. This chain uses TRBV7-6 with TRBJ2-4, with D perhaps matching TRBD1 or TRBD2 (7 bases each). V dropped 5 bases and J dropped 0 bases, with 20 bases sitting between them. The CDR3 is 18 residues long. Germline CDR1 reads SGHVS; CDR2 reads FNYEAQ. The DNA for the CDR3 is TGTGCCAGCAGCCCAGGGGGGGGAAAGTCTCTAGCCAAAAACATTCAGTACTTC. Its protein is CASSPGGGKSLAKNIQYF. Combining the CDR3 with reference TRBV7-6 and TRBJ2-4 gives the whole variable domain GAGVSQSPRYKVTKRGQDVALRCDPISGHVSLYWYRQALGQGPEFLTYFNYEAQQDKSGLPNDRFSAERPEGSISTLTIQRTEQRDSAMYRCASSPGGGKSLAKNIQYFGAGTRLSVL.

The V and J genes are TRBV15 and TRBJ1-5; D is ambiguous. Germline assignment: CDR1 LNHNV and CDR2 YYDKDF (reference sequence). This CDR3 is 16 amino acids long. V dropped 1 base and J dropped 4 bases, with 14 bases sitting between them. The CDR3 spells CATSRGGSNANQPQHF. The CDR3 region has the DNA TGTGCCACCAGCAGAGGAGGGTCCAACGCGAATCAGCCCCAGCATTTT.